The 24 T cell receptor beta chains in this list originate from one sample, sequenced in a study of OX40 agonist ivuxolimab in advanced cancers. Here immunoSEQ multiplex PCR was the method, and the copy in TCRdb shows in-frame clones only, minus some. In the table there are approximately 60,000 clones, 88% of which are singletons. The material was CD4+ or CD8+ T cells sorted from blood, obtained in a trial of the OX40 agonist ivuxolimab. These receptors originate from an adult with an advanced solid tumor such as melanoma, head and neck, liver or kidney cancer.

The chain couples TRBV6-5 to TRBJ1-5; D gene ambiguous. CDR1 is MNHEY and CDR2 is SVGAGI in the germline V gene. The V end was cut by 5 bases, the J end by 5 bases, with 7 bases between. The CDR3 contains 12 residues. CDR3: CASSDPHQPQHF. The CDR3 coding sequence is TGTGCCAGCAGTGACCCCCATCAGCCCCAGCATTTT.

This clone was found once. The chain has TRBV28 and TRBJ2-7; D is unresolved. CDR1 MDHEN and CDR2 SYDVKM come from the germline V gene. This CDR3 is built from 12 residues. Trimming cost V 5 bases and J 6 bases, with 11 bases left between them. The chain's CDR3 is CASSGLVGEQYF. The CDR3 DNA is TGTGCCAGCAGTGGTTTAGTGGGCGAGCAGTACTTC.

This clone was counted only a few times. The chain joins TRBV7-3 to TRBJ1-1; 8 nucleotides align to TRBD1. This CDR3 comprises 14 residues. The germline gives CDR1 SGHTA, CDR2 FQGTGA. V shed 5 bases and J 2 bases; nucleotides not matched to a gene: 4. The CDR3 DNA reads TGTGCCAGCAGCATTGGACAGGGAAACACTGAAGCTTTCTTT. Its translation: CASSIGQGNTEAFF. The whole variable domain, filled in from reference TRBV7-3 and TRBJ1-1, reads GAGVSQTPSNKVTEKGKYVELRCDPISGHTALYWYRQSLGQGPEFLIYFQGTGAADDSGLPNDRFFAVRPEGSVSTLKIQRTERGDSAVYLCASSIGQGNTEAFFGQGTRLTVV.

The chain joins TRBV18 to TRBJ2-3, with 10 bases fitting TRBD2. Germline V CDR1 and CDR2: KGHSH, LQKENI. V shed 4 bases and J 5 bases; nucleotides not matched to a gene: 9. The CDR3 runs to 16 residues. DNA of the CDR3: TGTGCCAGCTCACTCTATTCAGCGGGAGGGGAAGATACGCAGTATTTT. Translation: CASSLYSAGGEDTQYF.

V gene TRBV9 combines with J gene TRBJ1-1; D ambiguous. The CDR3 is 14 amino acids. Germline values: CDR1 SGDLS, CDR2 YYNGEE. V lost 5 bases, J lost 4 bases, and 15 bases lay in between. The CDR3 DNA sequence: TGTGCCAGCAGTCCCCCAGCTTTGGGCACTGAAGCTTTCTTT. Its protein is CASSPPALGTEAFF.

This sequence joins TRBV10-3 and TRBJ1-2; D is possibly TRBD1 (6 bases). The germline V and J ends were trimmed by 0 bases and 2 bases, with 7 bases remaining between them. In germline, CDR1 is ENHRY, CDR2 SYGVKD. The CDR3 runs 14 residues. The CDR3 is CAISESGQNYGYTF. The CDR3 DNA follows: TGTGCCATCAGTGAGTCCGGACAGAACTATGGCTACACCTTC.

The V call is TRBV19, the J call TRBJ2-7; D is possibly TRBD2 (5 bases). The CDR3 runs 15 residues. V lost 5 bases, J lost 0 bases, and 14 bases lay in between. The germline gives CDR1 LNHDA, CDR2 SQIVND (reference sequence). For the CDR3, the DNA is TGTGCCAGTAGTCTTGCGGGCGTAAGCTCCTACGAGCAGTACTTC. This sequence encodes CASSLAGVSSYEQYF.

This chain uses TRBV5-6 with TRBJ2-7; 14 bases match TRBD2. V was pared by 4 bases and J by 4 bases, with 7 bases of the junction left unmatched. Germline CDR1 SGHDT, CDR2 YYEEEE. This CDR3 is built from 16 residues. CDR3 loop: CASSRGLAGEGYEQYF. As DNA, the CDR3 is TGTGCCAGCAGCAGGGGACTAGCGGGAGAGGGATACGAGCAGTACTTC.

The chain carries TRBV27 and TRBJ2-4, with TRBD2 matching 8 bases. Germline CDR1 and CDR2: MNHEY and SMNVEV (reference sequence). V lost 8 bases to trimming and J lost 6 bases; unmatched junction nucleotides: 9. The CDR3 is 14 amino acids. CDR3 protein: CASAPSGSRNIQYF. Here the CDR3 DNA reads TGTGCCAGCGCCCCCAGCGGGAGTAGAAACATTCAGTACTTC.

The CDR3 protein is CAWGRGINYGYTF. The CDR3 bases are TGTGCCTGGGGCAGGGGCATTAACTATGGCTACACCTTC. The J gene is TRBJ1-2, the V gene TRBV28, with a possible D match to TRBD1 (6 bases). V was pared by 11 bases and J by 1 base, with 14 bases between. Looked up from germline, CDR1 is MDHEN and CDR2 is SYDVKM. The length of the CDR3 is 13 residues.

A few counts support this clone. J is TRBJ2-7 and V is TRBV18, with 9 positions matching TRBD1. The CDR3 is 19 amino acids. V lost 0 bases, J lost 6 bases, and 18 bases stayed unmatched. Germline V gives CDR1 KGHSH, CDR2 LQKENI. DNA for the CDR3: TGTGCCAGCTCACCACCGTTGGTCCCCCGGGACAGGGTCAAACGCGAGCAGTACTTC. Protein sequence: CASSPPLVPRDRVKREQYF.

The rearrangement uses TRBV28 and TRBJ1-1; perhaps TRBD1 as D (6 bases). V lost 11 bases to trimming and J lost 0 bases, with 22 bases between them. The CDR3 loop spans 16 amino acids. Germline V gene sequence: CDR1 MDHEN, CDR2 SYDVKM. Here the CDR3 reads CAHRRGTGSMNTEAFF. CDR3 nucleotides: TGTGCCCACCGGAGGGGAACAGGGTCGATGAACACTGAAGCTTTCTTT.

This sequence joins TRBV28 and TRBJ2-1; D remains ambiguous. The V and J ends lost 5 bases and 2 bases respectively, with 13 bases between them. The CDR3 loop spans 15 amino acids. The germline V gene encodes CDR1 MDHEN and CDR2 SYDVKM. CDR3 residues: CASSGPRRPYNEQFF. CDR3 bases: TGTGCCAGCAGTGGGCCGCGTCGGCCCTACAATGAGCAGTTCTTC.

V and J are TRBV5-1 and TRBJ2-5; D remains unclear. Germline CDR1 reads SGHRS; CDR2 reads YFSETQ. The ends were cut back, 0 bases at V and 3 bases at J, with 9 bases in the middle. The CDR3 contains 14 residues. CDR3 bases: TGCGCCAGCAGCTTGGGATTGGGGAAAGAGACCCAGTACTTC. Translating it yields CASSLGLGKETQYF.

V and J are TRBV19 and TRBJ2-1; D unresolved. This CDR3 spans 15 amino acids. V was trimmed by 4 bases and J by 3 bases, leaving 13 bases between them. In germline, CDR1 is LNHDA, CDR2 SQIVND (reference sequence). The chain's CDR3 is CASSTHAGSYNEQFF. The DNA of the CDR3 is TGTGCCAGTAGTACCCATGCCGGTAGCTACAATGAGCAGTTCTTC. Full variable domain (remainder filled in from reference TRBV19 and TRBJ2-1): DGGITQSPKYLFRKEGQNVTLSCEQNLNHDAMYWYRQDPGQGLRLIYYSQIVNDFQKGDIAEGYSVSREKKESFPLTVTSAQKNPTAFYLCASSTHAGSYNEQFFGPGTRLTVL.

The rearrangement links TRBV9 to TRBJ2-1, with TRBD2 matching over 7 bases. The CDR3 length is 15 residues. The V gene's germline CDR1 is SGDLS and CDR2 YYNGEE. Germline trimming cut 0 bases from V and 4 bases from J; bases unmatched to any gene: 4. The CDR3, as DNA: TGTGCCAGCAGCGTAGCCGGCGGGAGTTACAATGAGCAGTTCTTC. Protein: CASSVAGGSYNEQFF.

The V gene is TRBV28, the J gene TRBJ2-2; D may be TRBD1 (7 bases). The CDR3 spans 15 residues. Germline values: CDR1 MDHEN, CDR2 SYDVKM. V lost 0 bases to trimming and J lost 5 bases, with 10 bases between them. CDR3 residues: CASSLWTGTTGELFF. The CDR3 coding sequence is TGTGCCAGCAGTTTATGGACAGGGACTACCGGGGAGCTGTTTTTT.

The gene calls are TRBV27 and TRBJ2-5; D might be TRBD1 (6 bases). The CDR3 is 15 residues long. Trimming left V 6 bases short and J 5 bases short, with 19 bases between. Germline assignment: CDR1 MNHEY and CDR2 SMNVEV (reference sequence). CDR3 protein: CASRPDRNPRETQYF. DNA of the CDR3: TGTGCCAGCAGACCAGACAGGAACCCCCGGGAGACCCAGTACTTC.

V gene TRBV5-6 combines with J gene TRBJ2-7; 9 bases are a match to TRBD1. Germline CDR1 is SGHDT and CDR2 is YYEEEE. J was trimmed by 7 bases and V by 1 base; bases with no gene match: 9. The length of the CDR3 is 15 residues. The CDR3 protein is CASSLYVRTGDEQYF. CDR3 bases: TGTGCCAGCAGCTTGTACGTCCGGACAGGGGATGAGCAGTACTTC.

This clone has just a few counts. V usage is TRBV6-1 and J usage is TRBJ2-2; D call uncertain. Trimming removed 7 bases at V and 1 base at J, with 7 bases between. Germline loops: CDR1 MNHNS, CDR2 SASEGT. The CDR3 has 13 amino acids. CDR3 in amino acids: CASIRENTGELFF. The CDR3 DNA reads as TGTGCCAGCATCAGAGAGAACACCGGGGAGCTGTTTTTT.

In this sample, this clone turned up once. The CDR3 DNA follows: TGTGCCTCTACCCAGGGGGGGAGCTCCTACAATGAGCAGTTCTTC. It codes for CASTQGGSSYNEQFF. The chain joins TRBV28 to TRBJ2-1, with D possibly being TRBD1 or TRBD2 (7 bases each). Trimming pared 11 bases from V and 0 bases from J, leaving 17 bases between. From germline, CDR1 is MDHEN and CDR2 SYDVKM. CDR3 length equals 15 residues.

The chain employs TRBV6-5 and TRBJ2-7; D may be TRBD1 or TRBD2 (5 bases each). Trimming removed 0 bases at V and 4 bases at J, with 16 bases between. The length of the CDR3 is 16 residues. The germline V gene encodes CDR1 MNHEY and CDR2 SVGAGI. CDR3 coding DNA: TGTGCCAGCAGTTACTCGTACCTTGGGGGAACTTACGAGCAGTACTTC. This gives the protein CASSYSYLGGTYEQYF.

This chain joins TRBV29-1 and TRBJ1-3, with D unresolved. Per the germline V gene, CDR1 is SQVTM and CDR2 is ANQGSEA. There are 11 residues in the CDR3. V was cut by 5 bases and J by 2 bases, with 4 bases left in between. The CDR3 nucleotides read TGCAGCGTTTCCGCTGGAAACACCATATATTTT. Residues: CSVSAGNTIYF.

The chain carries TRBV29-1 and TRBJ1-4; possible D gene TRBD1, 6 bases. The CDR3 has 16 amino acids. Germline CDR1 is SQVTM and CDR2 is ANQGSEA. With 5 bases removed from V and 10 bases from J, the gap between germline ends came to 26 bases. The CDR3 DNA reads as TGCAGCGTTAAGCCGACACAGGGCGCCGGCTCGGGAAAACTGTTTTTT. It specifies CSVKPTQGAGSGKLFF.